A selection of T cell receptor beta chains follows, all from one sample in a study of blood T cell repertoires in COVID-19. Profiled with immunoSEQ multiplex PCR; TCRdb holds only in-frame clones, not every one. The sample yields hundreds of thousands of clones, about 91% seen once. Sequencing was performed on peripheral blood. Receptors were obtained from a woman between 45 and 65 years old with COVID-19, enrolled during active disease. The CDR3 runs from the conserved cysteine through the conserved F or W. D genes are given only for firm matches. Some rows have no size entry. The others give once, few or many, or a class for an expanded clone.

v_gene: TRBV2; d_gene: TRBD1; abundance: NA; j_gene: TRBJ1-1; CDR3nt: TGTGCCAGCAGCGGCGCGGGGACAGGGGCGTTTAACACTGAAGCTTTCTTT; CDR3aa: CASSGAGTGAFNTEAFF
v_gene: TRBV3-1/TRBV3-2; d_gene: NA; abundance: NA; j_gene: TRBJ1-1; CDR3nt: TGTGCCAGCACCACCACACCTAACACTGAAGCTTTCTTT; CDR3aa: CASTTTPNTEAFF
v_gene: TRBV5-1; d_gene: NA; abundance: NA; j_gene: TRBJ2-2; CDR3nt: TGCGCCAGCAGCCTGAACACCGGGGAGCTGTTTTTT; CDR3aa: CASSLNTGELFF
v_gene: TRBV19; d_gene: NA; abundance: few; j_gene: TRBJ2-2; CDR3nt: TGTGCCAGTAGTTTCGGGGCGAACACCGGGGAGCTGTTTTTT; CDR3aa: CASSFGANTGELFF
v_gene: TRBV29-1; d_gene: NA; abundance: NA; j_gene: TRBJ1-1; CDR3nt: TGCAGTGGGGGCAGGGGCACTGAAGCTTTCTTT; CDR3aa: CSGGRGTEAFF
v_gene: TRBV7-3; d_gene: NA; abundance: NA; j_gene: TRBJ2-6; CDR3nt: TGTGCCAGCAGCCCAGACACCGGCTCCTCTGGGGCCAACGTCCTGACTTTC; CDR3aa: CASSPDTGSSGANVLTF
v_gene: TRBV9; d_gene: NA; abundance: NA; j_gene: TRBJ1-2; CDR3nt: TGTGCCAGCAGCGTAGAGTCGGGGACACTCTATGGCTACACCTTC; CDR3aa: CASSVESGTLYGYTF
v_gene: TRBV6-5; d_gene: NA; abundance: NA; j_gene: TRBJ1-2; CDR3nt: TGTGCCAGCACAGAGGGGGATTATGGCTACACCTTC; CDR3aa: CASTEGDYGYTF
v_gene: TRBV18; d_gene: TRBD1; abundance: NA; j_gene: TRBJ2-6; CDR3nt: TGTGCCAGCTCACCATCGACAGGGGGCTTAGGAATGGTTGGTGGGGCCAACGTCCTGACTTTC; CDR3aa: CASSPSTGGLGMVGGANVLTF
v_gene: TRBV5-1; d_gene: NA; abundance: NA; j_gene: TRBJ1-1; CDR3nt: TGCGCCAGCAGCTTGACCCTCGAGGGTGAAGCTTTCTTT; CDR3aa: CASSLTLEGEAFF
v_gene: TRBV27; d_gene: NA; abundance: NA; j_gene: TRBJ2-1; CDR3nt: TGTGCCAGCACAGGGTTGTATGAGCAGTTCTTC; CDR3aa: CASTGLYEQFF
v_gene: TRBV30; d_gene: NA; abundance: NA; j_gene: TRBJ1-1; CDR3nt: TGTGCCTGGTGGGGCAGAGGGAACACTGAAGCTTTCTTT; CDR3aa: CAWWGRGNTEAFF
v_gene: TRBV30; d_gene: NA; abundance: NA; j_gene: TRBJ2-7; CDR3nt: TGTGCCTGGAGTGTGGAACTAGATGCTTTCGAGCAGTACTTC; CDR3aa: CAWSVELDAFEQYF
v_gene: TRBV18; d_gene: NA; abundance: NA; j_gene: TRBJ1-2; CDR3nt: TGTGCCAGCTCACCACAGGGGATCAACTATGGCTACACCTTC; CDR3aa: CASSPQGINYGYTF
v_gene: TRBV19; d_gene: TRBD2; abundance: once; j_gene: TRBJ2-3; CDR3nt: TGTGCCAGTAGTATAGCCTTACTTAGCGGGGGAGGCACAGATACGCAGTATTTT; CDR3aa: CASSIALLSGGGTDTQYF